This T cell receptor (beta chain) was identified during a study of CD8 T cells in Susac syndrome. Germline V CDR1 and CDR2: MNHEY, SMNVEV (reference sequence). V lost 6 bases, J lost 8 bases, and 8 bases stayed unmatched. CDR3 length equals 14 residues. High-throughput TCR beta sequencing covered peripheral CD8+ and CD4+ T cells. Healthy donors acted as controls, with matching for age and sex. RNA, at about 0.45 to 1 ug, was reverse transcribed with random hexamers. Multiplex PCR with immunoSEQ amplified the TCR beta CDR3 across 54 Vbeta and 13 Jbeta. TCRdb recomputed calls from the immunoSEQ multiplex PCR reads with MiXCR, one row per CDR3 protein. Among more than 130,000 distinct CDR3 sequences listed, 94% were seen once.

This receptor was taken from a human donor in good health. This chain connects TRBV27 to TRBJ2-1; 9 bases match TRBD2. Sequenced sample: CD8+ T cells from PBMCs. DNA for the CDR3: TGTGCCAGCAGCCTTAGCGGGAGTAACTATGAGCAGTTCTTC. Protein: CASSLSGSNYEQFF.